The count of the clone carrying this TCR beta chain is one. Germline CDR1 is MNHEY and CDR2 is SMNVEV (reference sequence). The CDR3 has 15 residues. With 7 bases clipped from V and 9 bases from J, the junction kept 12 bases outside the gene matches. This specimen belongs to a study of control samples from healthy donors and cancer patients. Using immunoSEQ multiplex PCR, the repertoire was profiled, and TCRdb retains in-frame clones only, with some absent. The repertoire holds 150,000 to 160,000 clones, about 94% seen once, with approximately 2.5% in the top ten. Sequenced: blood. The V and J genes are TRBV27 and TRBJ2-1; 10 bases fit TRBD2. This TCR was sampled from a man in his forties or fifties in good health. The CDR3 sequence: CASTLNSGRLGEQFF. The CDR3 nucleotides read TGTGCCAGCACTCTCAATAGCGGGAGGTTGGGTGAGCAGTTCTTC.